This T cell receptor (beta chain) was recovered during a study of CD4+ T cells in melanoma. The CDR3 runs 15 residues. Trimming shortened V by 6 bases and J by 1 base, and 13 bases separated the two germline ends. The germline CDR1 and CDR2 sequences are SGHRS and YFSETQ. Clones were sequenced by immunoSEQ multiplex PCR, and TCRdb holds only the in-frame ones, with some missing. The sample comprises about 11,000 clones, roughly three quarters of which are singletons, and less than 9.5% rests with the top ten. As for this clone: Its antigen is unidentified.

General observations from the study: Diverse differentiation states were reported for melanoma neoantigen-specific CD4+ T cells. CD8+ T cell, macrophage and B cell function reportedly correlated with neoantigen-specific CD4+ T cells.

This clonotype was sampled from a human donor with melanoma. This chain connects TRBV5-1 to TRBJ1-4; D ambiguous. Sequenced input: cells from a culture (not recorded whether cultured in vitro). The CDR3 sequence: CASTLGGVTNEKLFF. CDR3 nucleotide sequence: TGCGCCAGCACGTTGGGCGGGGTAACTAATGAAAAACTGTTTTTT.